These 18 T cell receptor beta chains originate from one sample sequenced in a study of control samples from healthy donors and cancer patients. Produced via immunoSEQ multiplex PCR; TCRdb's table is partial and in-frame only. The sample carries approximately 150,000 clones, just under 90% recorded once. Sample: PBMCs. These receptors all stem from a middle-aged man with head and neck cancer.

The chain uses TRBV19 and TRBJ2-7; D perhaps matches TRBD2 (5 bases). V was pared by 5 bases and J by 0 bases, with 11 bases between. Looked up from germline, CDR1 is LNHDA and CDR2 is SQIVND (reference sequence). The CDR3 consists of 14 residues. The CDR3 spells CASSQTDSSYEQYF. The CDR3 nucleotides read TGTGCCAGTAGTCAAACGGACTCCTCCTACGAGCAGTACTTC.

CDR3 amino acids: CASSFRSGTSSYEQYF. The CDR3 DNA reads TGTGCCAGCAGCTTTAGGTCAGGCACGAGCTCCTACGAGCAGTACTTC. The gene calls are TRBV7-2 and TRBJ2-7; D gene uncertain. Germline V gene data show CDR1 as SGHTA and CDR2 as FQGNSA. The ends were cut back, 3 bases at V and 0 bases at J, with 15 bases in the middle. CDR3 length: 16 residues.

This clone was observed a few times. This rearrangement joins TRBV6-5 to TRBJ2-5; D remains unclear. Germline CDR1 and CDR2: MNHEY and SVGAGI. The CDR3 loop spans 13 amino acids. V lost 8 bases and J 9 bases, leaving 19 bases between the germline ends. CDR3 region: CASRAGLIRAQYF. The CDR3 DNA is TGTGCCAGCCGAGCCGGGTTAATTAGGGCCCAGTACTTC.

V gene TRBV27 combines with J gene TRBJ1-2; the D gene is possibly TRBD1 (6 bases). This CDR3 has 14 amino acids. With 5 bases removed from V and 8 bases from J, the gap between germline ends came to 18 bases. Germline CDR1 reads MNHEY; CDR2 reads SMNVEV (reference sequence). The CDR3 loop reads CASSPPGTTRGYTF. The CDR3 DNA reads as TGTGCCAGCAGTCCCCCCGGGACAACGCGGGGCTACACCTTC.

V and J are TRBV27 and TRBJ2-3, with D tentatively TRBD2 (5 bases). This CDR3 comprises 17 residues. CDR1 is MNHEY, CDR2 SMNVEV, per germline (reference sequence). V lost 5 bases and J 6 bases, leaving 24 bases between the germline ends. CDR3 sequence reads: CASSPYLASKLADTQYF. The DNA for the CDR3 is TGTGCCAGCAGTCCTTACCTAGCTAGCAAGTTGGCGGATACGCAGTATTTT.

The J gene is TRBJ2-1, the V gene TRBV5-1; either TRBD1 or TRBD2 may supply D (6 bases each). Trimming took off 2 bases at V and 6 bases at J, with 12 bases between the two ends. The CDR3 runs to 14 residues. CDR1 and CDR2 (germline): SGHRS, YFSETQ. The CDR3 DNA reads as TGCGCCAGCAGCTTTGGAGGGGGGAGCAATGAGCAGTTCTTC. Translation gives CASSFGGGSNEQFF.

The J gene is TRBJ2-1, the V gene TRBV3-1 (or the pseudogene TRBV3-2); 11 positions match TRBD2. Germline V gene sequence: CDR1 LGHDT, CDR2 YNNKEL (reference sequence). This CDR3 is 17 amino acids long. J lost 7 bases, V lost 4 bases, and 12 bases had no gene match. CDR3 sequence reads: CASSPRLAGLYRNEQFF. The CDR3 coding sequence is TGTGCCAGCAGCCCTCGACTAGCGGGGCTTTATAGGAATGAGCAGTTCTTC.

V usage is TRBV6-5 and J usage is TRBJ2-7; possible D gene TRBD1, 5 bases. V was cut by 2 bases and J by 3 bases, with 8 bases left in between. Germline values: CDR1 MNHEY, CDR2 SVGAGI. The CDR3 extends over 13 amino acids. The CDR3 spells CASSYTGFYEQYF. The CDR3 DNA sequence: TGTGCCAGCAGTTACACAGGTTTCTACGAGCAGTACTTC.

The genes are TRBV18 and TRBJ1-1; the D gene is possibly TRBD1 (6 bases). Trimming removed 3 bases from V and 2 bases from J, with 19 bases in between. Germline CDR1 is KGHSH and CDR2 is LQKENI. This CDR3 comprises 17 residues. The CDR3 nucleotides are TGTGCCAGCTCACCCGAATCACAGGGCACGATAAACACTGAAGCTTTCTTT. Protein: CASSPESQGTINTEAFF.

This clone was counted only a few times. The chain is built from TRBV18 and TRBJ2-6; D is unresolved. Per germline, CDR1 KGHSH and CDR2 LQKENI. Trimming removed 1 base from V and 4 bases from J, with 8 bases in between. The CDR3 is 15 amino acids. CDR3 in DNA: TGTGCCAGCTCACCACGGGCGATAGGGGCCAACGTCCTGACTTTC. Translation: CASSPRAIGANVLTF.

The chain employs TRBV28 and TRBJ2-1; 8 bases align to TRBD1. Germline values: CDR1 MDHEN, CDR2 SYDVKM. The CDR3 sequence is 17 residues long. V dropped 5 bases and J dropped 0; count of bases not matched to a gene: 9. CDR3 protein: CASSPGDRRSSYNEQFF. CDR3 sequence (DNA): TGTGCCAGCAGTCCGGGGGACAGGCGAAGCTCCTACAATGAGCAGTTCTTC.

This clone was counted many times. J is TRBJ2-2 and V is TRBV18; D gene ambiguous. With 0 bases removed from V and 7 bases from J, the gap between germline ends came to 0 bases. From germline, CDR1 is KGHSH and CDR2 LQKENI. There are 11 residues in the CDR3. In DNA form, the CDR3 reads TGTGCCAGCTCACCACCCGGGGAGCTGTTTTTT. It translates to CASSPPGELFF.

This CDR3 is CASRLGAGTIYEQYF. CDR3 bases: TGTGCCAGCAGACTAGGGGCAGGTACGATCTACGAGCAGTACTTC. This sequence joins TRBV28 and TRBJ2-7, with D perhaps TRBD1 or TRBD2 (5 bases each). V was clipped by 6 bases and J by 3 bases, with 18 bases between them. Germline lookup yields CDR1 MDHEN and CDR2 SYDVKM. The CDR3 runs 15 residues. The entire variable domain, with the rest obtained from reference TRBV28 and TRBJ2-7, is as follows: DVKVTQSSRYLVKRTGEKVFLECVQDMDHENMFWYRQDPGLGLRLIYFSYDVKMKEKGDIPEGYSVSREKKERFSLILESASTNQTSMYLCASRLGAGTIYEQYFGPGTRLTVT.

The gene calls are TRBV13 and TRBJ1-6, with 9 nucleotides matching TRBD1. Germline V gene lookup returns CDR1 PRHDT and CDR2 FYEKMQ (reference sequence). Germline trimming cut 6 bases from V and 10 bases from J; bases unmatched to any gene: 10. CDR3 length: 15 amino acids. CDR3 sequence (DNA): TGTGCCAGCAGTTCCACCGGGACAGGGTGGTCACCCCTCCACTTT. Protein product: CASSSTGTGWSPLHF.

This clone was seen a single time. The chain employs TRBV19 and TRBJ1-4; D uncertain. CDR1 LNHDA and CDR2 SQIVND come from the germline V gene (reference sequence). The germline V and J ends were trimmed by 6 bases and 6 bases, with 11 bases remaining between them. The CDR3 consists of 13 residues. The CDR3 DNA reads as TGTGCCAGTAGAATCCGGGCCGATGAAAAACTGTTTTTT. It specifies CASRIRADEKLFF. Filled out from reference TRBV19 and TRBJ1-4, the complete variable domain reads DGGITQSPKYLFRKEGQNVTLSCEQNLNHDAMYWYRQDPGQGLRLIYYSQIVNDFQKGDIAEGYSVSREKKESFPLTVTSAQKNPTAFYLCASRIRADEKLFFGSGTQLSVL.

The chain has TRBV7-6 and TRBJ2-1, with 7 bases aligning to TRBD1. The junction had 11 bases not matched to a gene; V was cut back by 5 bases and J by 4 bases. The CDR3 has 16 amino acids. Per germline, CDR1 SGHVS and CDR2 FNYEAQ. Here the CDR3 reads CASSPLGGTEYNEQFF. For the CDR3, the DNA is TGTGCCAGCAGCCCCCTGGGTGGGACAGAATACAATGAGCAGTTCTTC.

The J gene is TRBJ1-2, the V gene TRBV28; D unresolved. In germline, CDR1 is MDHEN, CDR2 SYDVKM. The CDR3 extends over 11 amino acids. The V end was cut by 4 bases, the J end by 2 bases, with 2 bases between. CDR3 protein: CASSSNYGYTF. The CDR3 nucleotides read TGTGCCAGCAGTTCGAACTATGGCTACACCTTC.

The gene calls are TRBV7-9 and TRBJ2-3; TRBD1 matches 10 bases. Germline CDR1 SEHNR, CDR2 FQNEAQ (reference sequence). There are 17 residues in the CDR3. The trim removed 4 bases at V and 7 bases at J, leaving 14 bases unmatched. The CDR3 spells CASSSSDRGMARNTQYF. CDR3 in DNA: TGTGCCAGCAGCTCATCGGACAGGGGGATGGCCAGAAATACGCAGTATTTT.